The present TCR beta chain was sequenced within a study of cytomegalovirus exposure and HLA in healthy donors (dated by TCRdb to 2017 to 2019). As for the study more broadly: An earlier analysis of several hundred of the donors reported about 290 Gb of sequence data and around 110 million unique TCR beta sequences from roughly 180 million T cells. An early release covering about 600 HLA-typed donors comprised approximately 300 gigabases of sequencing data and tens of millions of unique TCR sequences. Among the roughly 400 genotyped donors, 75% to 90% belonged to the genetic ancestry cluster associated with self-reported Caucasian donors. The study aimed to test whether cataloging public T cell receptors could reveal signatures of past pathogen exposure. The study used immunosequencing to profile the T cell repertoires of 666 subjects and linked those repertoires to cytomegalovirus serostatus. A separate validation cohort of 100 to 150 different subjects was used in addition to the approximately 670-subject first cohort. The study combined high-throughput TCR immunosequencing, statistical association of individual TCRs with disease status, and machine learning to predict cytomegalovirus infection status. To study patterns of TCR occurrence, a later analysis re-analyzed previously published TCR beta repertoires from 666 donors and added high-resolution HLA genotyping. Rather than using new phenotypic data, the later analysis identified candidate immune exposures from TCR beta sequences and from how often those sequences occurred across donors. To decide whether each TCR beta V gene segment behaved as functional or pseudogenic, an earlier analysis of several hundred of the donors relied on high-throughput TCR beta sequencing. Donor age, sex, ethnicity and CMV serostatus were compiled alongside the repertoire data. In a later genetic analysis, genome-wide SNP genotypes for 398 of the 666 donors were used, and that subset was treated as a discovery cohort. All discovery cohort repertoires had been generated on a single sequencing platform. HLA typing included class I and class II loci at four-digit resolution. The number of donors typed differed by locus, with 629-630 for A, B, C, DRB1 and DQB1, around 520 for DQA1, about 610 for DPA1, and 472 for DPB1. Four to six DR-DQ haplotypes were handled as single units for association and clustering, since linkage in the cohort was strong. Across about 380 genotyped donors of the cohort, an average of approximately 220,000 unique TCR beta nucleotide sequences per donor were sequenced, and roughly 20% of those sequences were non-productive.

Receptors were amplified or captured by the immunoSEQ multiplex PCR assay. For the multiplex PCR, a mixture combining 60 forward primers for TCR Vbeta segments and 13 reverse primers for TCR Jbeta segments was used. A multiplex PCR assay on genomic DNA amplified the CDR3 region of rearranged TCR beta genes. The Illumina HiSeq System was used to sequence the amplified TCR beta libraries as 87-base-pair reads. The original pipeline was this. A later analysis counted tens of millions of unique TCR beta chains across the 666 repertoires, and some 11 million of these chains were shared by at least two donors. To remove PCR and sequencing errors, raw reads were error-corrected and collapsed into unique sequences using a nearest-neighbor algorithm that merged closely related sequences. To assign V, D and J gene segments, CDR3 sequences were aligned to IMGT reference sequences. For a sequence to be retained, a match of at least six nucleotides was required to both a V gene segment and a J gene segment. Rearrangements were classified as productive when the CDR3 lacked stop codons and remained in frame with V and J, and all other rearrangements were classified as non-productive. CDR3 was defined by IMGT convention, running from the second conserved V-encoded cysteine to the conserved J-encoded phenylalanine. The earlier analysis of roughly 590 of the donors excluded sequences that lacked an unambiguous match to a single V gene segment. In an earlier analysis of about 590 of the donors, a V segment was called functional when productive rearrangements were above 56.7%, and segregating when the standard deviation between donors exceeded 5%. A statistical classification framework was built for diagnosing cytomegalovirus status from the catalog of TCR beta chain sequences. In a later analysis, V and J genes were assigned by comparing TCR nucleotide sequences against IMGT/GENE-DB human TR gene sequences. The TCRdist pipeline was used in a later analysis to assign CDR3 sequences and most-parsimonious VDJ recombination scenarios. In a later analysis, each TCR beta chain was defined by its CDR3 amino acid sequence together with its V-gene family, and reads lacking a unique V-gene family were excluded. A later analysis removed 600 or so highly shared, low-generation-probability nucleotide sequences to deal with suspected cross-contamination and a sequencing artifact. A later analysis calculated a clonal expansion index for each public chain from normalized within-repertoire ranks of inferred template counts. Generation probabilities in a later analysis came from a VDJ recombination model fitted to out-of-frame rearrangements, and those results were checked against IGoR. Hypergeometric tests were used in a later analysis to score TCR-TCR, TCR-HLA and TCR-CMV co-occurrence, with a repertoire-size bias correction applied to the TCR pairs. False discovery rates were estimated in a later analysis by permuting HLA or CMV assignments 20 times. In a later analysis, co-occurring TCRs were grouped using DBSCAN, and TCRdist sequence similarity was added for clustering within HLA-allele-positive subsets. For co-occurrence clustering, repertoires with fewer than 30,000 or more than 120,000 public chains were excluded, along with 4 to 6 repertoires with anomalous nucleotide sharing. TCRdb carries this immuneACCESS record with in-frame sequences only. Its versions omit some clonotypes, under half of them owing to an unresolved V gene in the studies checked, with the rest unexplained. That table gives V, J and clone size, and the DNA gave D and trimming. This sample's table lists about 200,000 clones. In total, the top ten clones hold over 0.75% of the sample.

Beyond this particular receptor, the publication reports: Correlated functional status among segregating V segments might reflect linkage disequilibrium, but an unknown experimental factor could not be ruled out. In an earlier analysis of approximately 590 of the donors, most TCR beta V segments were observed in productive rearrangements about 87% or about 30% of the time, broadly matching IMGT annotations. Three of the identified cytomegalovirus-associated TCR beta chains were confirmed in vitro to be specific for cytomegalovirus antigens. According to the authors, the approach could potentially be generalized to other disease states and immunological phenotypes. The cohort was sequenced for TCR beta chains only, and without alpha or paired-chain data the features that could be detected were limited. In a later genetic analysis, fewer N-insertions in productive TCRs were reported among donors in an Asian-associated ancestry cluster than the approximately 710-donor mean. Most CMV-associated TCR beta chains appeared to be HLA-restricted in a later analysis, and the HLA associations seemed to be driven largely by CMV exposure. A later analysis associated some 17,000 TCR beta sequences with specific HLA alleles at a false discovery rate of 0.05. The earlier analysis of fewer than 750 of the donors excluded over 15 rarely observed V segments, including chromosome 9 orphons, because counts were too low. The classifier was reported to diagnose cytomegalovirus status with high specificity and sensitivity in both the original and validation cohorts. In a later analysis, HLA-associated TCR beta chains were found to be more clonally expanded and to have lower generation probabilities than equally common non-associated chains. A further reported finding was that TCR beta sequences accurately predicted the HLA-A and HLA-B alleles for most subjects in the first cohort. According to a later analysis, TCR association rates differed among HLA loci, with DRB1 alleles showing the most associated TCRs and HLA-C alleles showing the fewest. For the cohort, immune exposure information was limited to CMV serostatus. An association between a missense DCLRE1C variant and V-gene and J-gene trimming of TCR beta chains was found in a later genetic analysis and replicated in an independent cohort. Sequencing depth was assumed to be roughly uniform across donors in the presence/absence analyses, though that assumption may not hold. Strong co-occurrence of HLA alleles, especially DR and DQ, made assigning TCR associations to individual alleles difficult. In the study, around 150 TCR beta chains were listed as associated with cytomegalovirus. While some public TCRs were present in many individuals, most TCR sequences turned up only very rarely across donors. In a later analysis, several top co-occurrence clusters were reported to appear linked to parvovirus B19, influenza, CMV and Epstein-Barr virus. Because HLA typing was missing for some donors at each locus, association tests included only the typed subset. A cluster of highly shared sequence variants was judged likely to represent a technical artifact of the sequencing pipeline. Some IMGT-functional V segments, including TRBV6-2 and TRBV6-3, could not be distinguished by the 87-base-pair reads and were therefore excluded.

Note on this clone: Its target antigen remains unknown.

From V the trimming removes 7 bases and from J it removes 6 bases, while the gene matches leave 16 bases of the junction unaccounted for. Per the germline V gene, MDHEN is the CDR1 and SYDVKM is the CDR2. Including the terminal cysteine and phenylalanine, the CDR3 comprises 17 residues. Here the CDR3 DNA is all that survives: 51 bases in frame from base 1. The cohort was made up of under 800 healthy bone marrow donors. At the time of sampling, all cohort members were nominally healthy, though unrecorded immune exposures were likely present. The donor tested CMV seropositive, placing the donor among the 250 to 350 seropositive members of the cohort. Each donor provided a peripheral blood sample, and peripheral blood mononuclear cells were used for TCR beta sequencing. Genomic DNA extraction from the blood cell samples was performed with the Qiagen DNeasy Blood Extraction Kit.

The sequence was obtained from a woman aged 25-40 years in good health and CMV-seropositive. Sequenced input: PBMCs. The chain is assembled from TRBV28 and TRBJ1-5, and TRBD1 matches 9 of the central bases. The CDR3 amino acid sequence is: CASTLGTGRNSGQPQHF. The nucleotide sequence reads TGTGCCAGCACCCTTGGGACAGGGCGCAACTCAGGTCAGCCCCAGCATTTT.